The source of this T cell receptor (beta chain) is a study of Tregs in tolerant kidney transplant recipients. Study results and caveats: For some patients, primers changed over time, blocking nucleotide-level comparison. Findings come from small patient numbers and require larger validation. The most relevant donor-specific Treg TCRbeta repertoire apparently came from expansion with activated donor B cells.

With regard to this clone: Its specificity is not known.

Recipients received nonmyeloablative bone marrow transplants from related graft donors, with transient mixed chimerism. Method: immunoSEQ multiplex PCR; TCRdb's copy keeps in-frame clones and lacks some. This table has 54,000 or so clones, about 89% appearing once. The receptor was derived from a human patient who received a combined kidney and bone marrow transplant. T cells may partly derive from the graft donor. Specimen: CD8+ T cells from blood (PBMCs), collected 24 months after the transplant.

CDR3 in DNA: TGTGCCAGTAGTGCCACACAGGGTTACGAGCAGTACTTC. Encoded protein: CASSATQGYEQYF. The chain recombines TRBV19 with TRBJ2-7; D possibly corresponds to TRBD1 (6 bases). The CDR3 covers 13 residues. Germline V gives CDR1 LNHDA, CDR2 SQIVND (reference sequence). V gave up 5 bases and J gave up 4 bases, with 12 bases separating them. Combining the CDR3 with reference TRBV19 and TRBJ2-7 gives the whole variable domain DGGITQSPKYLFRKEGQNVTLSCEQNLNHDAMYWYRQDPGQGLRLIYYSQIVNDFQKGDIAEGYSVSREKKESFPLTVTSAQKNPTAFYLCASSATQGYEQYFGPGTRLTVT.